One and the same sample provided the 7 T cell receptor beta chains below, sequenced in a study of blood T cell repertoires in COVID-19. The table came from immunoSEQ multiplex PCR; TCRdb's copy has only in-frame clones and leaves some out. This table has under 35,000 clones, roughly 90% appearing once. What was sequenced was peripheral blood. These receptors were obtained from a human donor in a cohort sampled during active COVID-19.

The chain carries TRBV6-5 and TRBJ2-7, with 8 bases aligning to TRBD1. V was pared by 2 bases and J by 7 bases, with 4 bases of the junction left unmatched. The CDR3 covers 13 residues. Germline V CDR1 and CDR2: MNHEY, SVGAGI. The CDR3 protein is CASSYPDRVEQYF. The CDR3 DNA reads TGTGCCAGCAGTTACCCGGACAGGGTAGAGCAGTACTTC.

This chain connects TRBV6-6 to TRBJ1-2, with 8 bases lining up with TRBD1. Germline CDR1 MNHNY, CDR2 SVGAGI (reference sequence). The CDR3 length is 14 residues. After removal of 6 bases from V and 7 bases from J, the junction contained 10 bases not matched to a gene. The DNA of the CDR3 is TGTGCCAGCAGCCCAGTGACAGGGGAGGTTGGCTACACCTTC. The encoded protein is CASSPVTGEVGYTF.

The chain is built from TRBV18 and TRBJ2-4; D unresolved. The ends were cut back, 0 bases at V and 8 bases at J, with 11 bases in the middle. CDR3 length: 14 amino acids. CDR1 is KGHSH and CDR2 is LQKENI in the germline V gene. CDR3 region: CASSPPDGRYIQYF. The CDR3 bases are TGTGCCAGCTCACCACCCGATGGGCGTTACATTCAGTACTTC.

This chain links TRBV28 with TRBJ1-1; D is possibly TRBD1 (6 bases). Trimming stripped 6 bases from V and 7 bases from J, with 12 bases between. The CDR3 has 12 residues. Germline V gives CDR1 MDHEN, CDR2 SYDVKM. This chain's CDR3 is CASSWGQIEAFF. The CDR3 DNA reads as TGTGCCAGCAGCTGGGGGCAAATTGAAGCTTTCTTT.

This clone was found once. The chain is built from TRBV4-2 and TRBJ1-1; 8 nucleotides align to TRBD1. CDR3 size: 16 residues. V was pared by 4 bases and J by 2 bases, with 9 bases of the junction left unmatched. CDR1 and CDR2 from the germline V gene are LGHNA and YNFKEQ. DNA for the CDR3: TGTGCCAGCAGCCCTCTCACGGACAGGGCCAACACTGAAGCTTTCTTT. This translates into CASSPLTDRANTEAFF.

The chain links TRBV28 to TRBJ1-4; D is perhaps TRBD1 (5 bases). From germline, CDR1 is MDHEN and CDR2 SYDVKM. Trimming removed 8 bases from V and 7 bases from J, with 11 bases in between. This CDR3 spans 12 amino acids. The CDR3 spells CASRGAVEKLFF. The DNA for the CDR3 is TGTGCCAGCCGCGGGGCGGTTGAAAAACTGTTTTTT.

This chain connects TRBV14 to TRBJ2-7; no definite D call. The CDR3 consists of 15 residues. The V gene's germline CDR1 is SGHDN and CDR2 FVKESK. V gave up 0 bases and J gave up 2 bases, with 11 bases separating them. The CDR3 reads CASSQDEALPYEQYF. CDR3 DNA sequence: TGTGCCAGCAGCCAAGATGAAGCCCTTCCCTACGAGCAGTACTTC.